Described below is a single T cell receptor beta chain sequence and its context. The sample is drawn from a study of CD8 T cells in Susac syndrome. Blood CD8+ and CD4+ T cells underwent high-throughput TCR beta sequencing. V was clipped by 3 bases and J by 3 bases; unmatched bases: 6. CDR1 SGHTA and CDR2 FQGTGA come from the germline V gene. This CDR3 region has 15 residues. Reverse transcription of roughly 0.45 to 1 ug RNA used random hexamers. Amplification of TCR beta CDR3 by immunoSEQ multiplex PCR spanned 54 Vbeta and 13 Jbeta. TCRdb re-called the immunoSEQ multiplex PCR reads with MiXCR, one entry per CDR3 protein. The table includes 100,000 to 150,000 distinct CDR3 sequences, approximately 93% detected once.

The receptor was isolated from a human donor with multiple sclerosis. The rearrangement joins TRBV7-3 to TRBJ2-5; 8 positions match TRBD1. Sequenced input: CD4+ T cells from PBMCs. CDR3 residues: CASSFQGAAEETQYF. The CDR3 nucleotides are TGTGCCAGCAGCTTTCAGGGGGCTGCTGAAGAGACCCAGTACTTC.